This T cell receptor (beta chain) comes out of a study of CD4 T cells in relation to SARS-CoV-2 and coronaviruses. Trimming took 0 bases from V and 5 from J, leaving 13 bases between them. The CDR3 loop spans 15 amino acids. Per germline, CDR1 SGHTA and CDR2 FQGNSA. This clone appeared once. Its antigen is not identified. Data came from immunoSEQ multiplex PCR; TCRdb stores just in-frame clones and leaves some out. The table lists about 36,000 clones, 70% to 85% of them singletons. The receptor comes from an adult with COVID-19. The sequenced sample consisted of memory CD4+ T cells from PBMCs, cultured in vitro. The chain couples TRBV7-2 to TRBJ2-5, with a tentative D call TRBD1 (6 bases). CDR3 protein: CASSLAGAGEETQYF. Here the CDR3 DNA reads TGTGCCAGCAGCTTAGCCGGGGCAGGGGAGGAGACCCAGTACTTC. Based on the CDR3 plus reference TRBV7-2 and TRBJ2-5, the full variable domain is GAGVSQSPSNKVTEKGKDVELRCDPISGHTALYWYRQSLGQGLEFLIYFQGNSAPDKSGLPSDRFSAERTGGSVSTLTIQRTQQEDSAVYLCASSLAGAGEETQYFGPGTRLLVL.